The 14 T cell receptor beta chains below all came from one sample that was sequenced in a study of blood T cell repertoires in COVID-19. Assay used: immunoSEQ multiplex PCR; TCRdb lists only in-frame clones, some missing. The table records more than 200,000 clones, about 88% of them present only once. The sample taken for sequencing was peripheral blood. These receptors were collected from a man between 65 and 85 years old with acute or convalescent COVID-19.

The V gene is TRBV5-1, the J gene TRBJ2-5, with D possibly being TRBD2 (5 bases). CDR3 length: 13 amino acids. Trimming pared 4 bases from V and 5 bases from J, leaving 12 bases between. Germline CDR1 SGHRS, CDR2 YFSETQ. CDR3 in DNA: TGCGCCAGCAGCACGGACTCCTATGAGACCCAGTACTTC. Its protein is CASSTDSYETQYF.

The CDR3 sequence: CASSLEGGGRYGGYTF. The DNA for the CDR3 is TGTGCCAGCAGCTTAGAAGGGGGCGGCAGGTATGGTGGCTACACCTTC. This chain uses TRBV11-2 with TRBJ1-2; TRBD1 matches at 7 bases. Germline CDR1 SGHAT, CDR2 FQNNGV. The CDR3 sequence is 16 residues long. The J segment lost 7 bases and the V segment lost 0 bases, leaving 11 bases of the junction unmatched.

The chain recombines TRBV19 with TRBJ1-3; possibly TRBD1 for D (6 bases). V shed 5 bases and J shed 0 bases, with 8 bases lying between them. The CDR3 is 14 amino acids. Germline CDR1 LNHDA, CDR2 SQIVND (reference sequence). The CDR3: CASSQGTSGNTIYF. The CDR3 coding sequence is TGTGCCAGTAGTCAGGGGACCTCTGGAAACACCATATATTTT.

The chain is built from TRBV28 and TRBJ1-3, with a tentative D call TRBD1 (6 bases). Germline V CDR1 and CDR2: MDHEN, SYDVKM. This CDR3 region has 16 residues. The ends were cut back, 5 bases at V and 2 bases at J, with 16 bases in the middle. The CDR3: CASSPALQGAGNTIYF. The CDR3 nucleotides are TGTGCCAGCAGTCCCGCCTTACAGGGAGCTGGAAACACCATATATTTT.

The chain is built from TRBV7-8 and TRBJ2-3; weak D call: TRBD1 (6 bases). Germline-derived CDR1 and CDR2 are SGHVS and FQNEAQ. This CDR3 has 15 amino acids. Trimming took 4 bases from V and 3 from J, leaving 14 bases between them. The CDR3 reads CASSSQGLKTDTQYF. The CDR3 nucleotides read TGTGCCAGCAGCTCACAGGGCCTGAAGACAGATACGCAGTATTTT.

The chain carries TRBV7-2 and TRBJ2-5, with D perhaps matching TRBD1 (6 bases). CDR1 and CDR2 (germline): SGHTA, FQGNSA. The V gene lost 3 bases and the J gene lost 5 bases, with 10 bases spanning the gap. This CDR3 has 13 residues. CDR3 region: CASSFRGGETQYF. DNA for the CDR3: TGTGCCAGCAGCTTCAGGGGCGGGGAGACCCAGTACTTC.

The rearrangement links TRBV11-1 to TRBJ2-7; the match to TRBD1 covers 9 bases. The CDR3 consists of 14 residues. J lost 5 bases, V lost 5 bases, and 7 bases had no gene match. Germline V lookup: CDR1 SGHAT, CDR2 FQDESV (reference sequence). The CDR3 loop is CASSKGQGRDEQYF. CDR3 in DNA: TGTGCCAGCAGCAAAGGACAGGGGAGGGACGAGCAGTACTTC. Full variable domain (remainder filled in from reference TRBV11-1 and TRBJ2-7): EAEVAQSPRYKITEKSQAVAFWCDPISGHATLYWYRQILGQGPELLVQFQDESVVDDSQLPKDRFSAERLKGVDSTLKIQPAELGDSAMYLCASSKGQGRDEQYFGPGTRLTVT.

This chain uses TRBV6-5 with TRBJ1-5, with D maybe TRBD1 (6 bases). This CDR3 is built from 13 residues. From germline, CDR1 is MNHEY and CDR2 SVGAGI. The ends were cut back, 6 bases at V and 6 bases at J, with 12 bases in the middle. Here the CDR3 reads CASRPDRSQPQHF. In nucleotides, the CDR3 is TGTGCCAGCAGACCCGACAGGTCTCAGCCCCAGCATTTT.

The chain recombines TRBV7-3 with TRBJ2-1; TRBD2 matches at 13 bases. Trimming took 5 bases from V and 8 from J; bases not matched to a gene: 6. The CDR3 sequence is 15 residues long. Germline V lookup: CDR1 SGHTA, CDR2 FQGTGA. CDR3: CASSTGLAGVYEQFF. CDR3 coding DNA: TGTGCCAGCAGCACTGGACTAGCGGGAGTCTATGAGCAGTTCTTC.

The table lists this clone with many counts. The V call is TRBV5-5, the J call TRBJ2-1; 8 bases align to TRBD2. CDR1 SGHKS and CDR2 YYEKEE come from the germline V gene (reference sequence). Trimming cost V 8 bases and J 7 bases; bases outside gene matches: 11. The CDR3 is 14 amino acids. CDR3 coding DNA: TGTGCCAGTCAGCCGGGACTAGGGTTTAATGAGCAGTTCTTC. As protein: CASQPGLGFNEQFF.

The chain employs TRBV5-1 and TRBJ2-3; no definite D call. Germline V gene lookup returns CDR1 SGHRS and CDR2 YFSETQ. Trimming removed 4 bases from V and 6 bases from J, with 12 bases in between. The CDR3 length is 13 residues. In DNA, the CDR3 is TGCGCCAGCAGCCCGGTCGGCGGTGATACGCAGTATTTT. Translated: CASSPVGGDTQYF.

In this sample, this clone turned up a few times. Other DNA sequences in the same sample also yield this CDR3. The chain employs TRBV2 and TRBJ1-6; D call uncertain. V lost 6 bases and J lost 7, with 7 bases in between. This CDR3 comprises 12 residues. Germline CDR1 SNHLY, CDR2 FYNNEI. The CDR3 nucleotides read TGTGCCAGCAGCGGGAACAATTCACCCCTCCACTTT. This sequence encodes CASSGNNSPLHF.

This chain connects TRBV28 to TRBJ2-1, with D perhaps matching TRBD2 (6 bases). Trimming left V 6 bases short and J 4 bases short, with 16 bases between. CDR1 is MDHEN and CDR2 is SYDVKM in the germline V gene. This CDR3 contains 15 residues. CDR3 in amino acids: CASSPRQTSYNEQFF. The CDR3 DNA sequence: TGTGCCAGCAGCCCCCGACAGACTAGTTACAATGAGCAGTTCTTC.

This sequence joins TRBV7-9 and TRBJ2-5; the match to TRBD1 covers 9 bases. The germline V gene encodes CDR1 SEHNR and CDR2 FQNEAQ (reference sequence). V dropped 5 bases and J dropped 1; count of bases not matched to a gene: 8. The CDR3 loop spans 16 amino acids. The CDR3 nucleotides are TGTGCCAGCAGCCCACTACAGGGGGCTATCCAAGAGACCCAGTACTTC. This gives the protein CASSPLQGAIQETQYF. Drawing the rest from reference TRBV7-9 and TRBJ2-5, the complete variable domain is DTGVSQNPRHKITKRGQNVTFRCDPISEHNRLYWYRQTLGQGPEFLTYFQNEAQLEKSRLLSDRFSAERPKGSFSTLEIQRTEQGDSAMYLCASSPLQGAIQETQYFGPGTRLLVL.